The rows below give T cell receptor beta chains drawn from one sample of a study of CD8+ T cells in alopecia areata. Sequencing used immunoSEQ multiplex PCR; TCRdb keeps in-frame clones, though not all of them. The sample has some 150,000 clones, roughly three fifths seen once. The source was CD4+ T cells sorted from blood, collected at week 0. The receptors were sampled from a human donor with alopecia areata. The conserved cysteine and the conserved F or W are not part of the CDR3 here. Fields, in order: J gene, V gene, CDR3 protein.

j_call: TRBJ1-1
v_call: TRBV4-2
cdr3_aa: ASSHQTAMNTEAF

j_call: TRBJ1-5
v_call: TRBV6-5
cdr3_aa: ASSHRQKDQPQH

j_call: TRBJ2-7
v_call: TRBV29-1
cdr3_aa: SVAGQASSYEQY

j_call: TRBJ2-7
v_call: TRBV18
cdr3_aa: ASSPRERGRSYEQY

j_call: TRBJ1-1
v_call: TRBV5-4
cdr3_aa: ASAIRGNTEAF

j_call: TRBJ2-5
v_call: TRBV4-1
cdr3_aa: ASSLRTLQETQY

j_call: TRBJ2-5
v_call: TRBV29-1
cdr3_aa: SVVRVDRSETQY

j_call: TRBJ1-5
v_call: TRBV30
cdr3_aa: AWSVRGKDAQH

j_call: TRBJ2-7
v_call: TRBV7-2
cdr3_aa: ASSLAASGGFYEQY

j_call: TRBJ2-7
v_call: TRBV4-1
cdr3_aa: ASSQPGQGGGYEQY

j_call: TRBJ2-3
v_call: TRBV7-8
cdr3_aa: ASSSSTDTQY

j_call: TRBJ2-2
v_call: TRBV2
cdr3_aa: ASSVRGVSAGELF

j_call: TRBJ1-2
v_call: TRBV7-6
cdr3_aa: ASSPAGTYGYT

j_call: TRBJ2-2
v_call: TRBV7-9
cdr3_aa: ASSPSRSSTGELF

j_call: TRBJ1-6
v_call: TRBV30
cdr3_aa: AWSVSGAFFSPLH

j_call: TRBJ2-3
v_call: TRBV5-1
cdr3_aa: ASSPLGGLPDTQY

j_call: TRBJ2-5
v_call: TRBV9
cdr3_aa: ASSGPRTGRETQY

j_call: TRBJ1-3
v_call: TRBV29-1
cdr3_aa: SVTGAGNTIY

j_call: TRBJ2-5
v_call: TRBV27
cdr3_aa: ASSFMGQGQTQY

j_call: TRBJ1-2
v_call: TRBV30
cdr3_aa: AWSVGGRPT

j_call: TRBJ2-3
v_call: TRBV6-6
cdr3_aa: ASSFPRAGGMDTQY

j_call: TRBJ2-1
v_call: TRBV7-2
cdr3_aa: ASSFGTSGAGEQF

j_call: TRBJ1-2
v_call: TRBV7-2
cdr3_aa: ASSVDHNYGYT

j_call: TRBJ2-5
v_call: TRBV5-1
cdr3_aa: ASSPFSGARETQY

j_call: TRBJ1-2
v_call: TRBV15
cdr3_aa: ATSRGGQGYGYT

j_call: TRBJ1-2
v_call: TRBV19
cdr3_aa: ASNDRTNYGYT

j_call: TRBJ1-3
v_call: TRBV18
cdr3_aa: ASSLTGQISGNTIY

j_call: TRBJ1-2
v_call: TRBV5-6
cdr3_aa: ASSFQGARGYT

j_call: TRBJ1-1
v_call: TRBV7-2
cdr3_aa: ASSFEGARRNTEAF

j_call: TRBJ1-1
v_call: TRBV4-3
cdr3_aa: ASSLDSRHTEAF

j_call: TRBJ2-5
v_call: TRBV5-1
cdr3_aa: ASSLTGLTQETQY

j_call: TRBJ1-1
v_call: TRBV7-9
cdr3_aa: ASSLDRLGEAF

j_call: TRBJ1-2
v_call: TRBV21-1
cdr3_aa: ASRQRGYT

j_call: TRBJ1-2
v_call: TRBV30
cdr3_aa: AWSVATNYGYT

j_call: TRBJ2-1
v_call: TRBV4-1
cdr3_aa: ASSQGTSLRSSYNEQF

j_call: TRBJ2-3
v_call: TRBV19
cdr3_aa: ASSLGQGAGDTQY

j_call: TRBJ2-2
v_call: TRBV6-5
cdr3_aa: ARPSNTGELF

j_call: TRBJ1-1
v_call: TRBV14
cdr3_aa: ASSQDLGTANTEAF

j_call: TRBJ2-7
v_call: TRBV29-1
cdr3_aa: SVGRALTYEQY

j_call: TRBJ2-2
v_call: TRBV5-1
cdr3_aa: ASTLNPGELF

j_call: TRBJ2-3
v_call: TRBV5-6
cdr3_aa: ASSRPPLRGADTQY

j_call: TRBJ2-1
v_call: TRBV7-9
cdr3_aa: ASSEGQGDNEQF

j_call: TRBJ1-1
v_call: TRBV23-1
cdr3_aa: ASSQSEPLATEAF

j_call: TRBJ2-3
v_call: TRBV29-1
cdr3_aa: SVSRSGADTQY

j_call: TRBJ2-7
v_call: TRBV2
cdr3_aa: ASSGVFSYEQY

j_call: TRBJ1-1
v_call: TRBV4-2
cdr3_aa: ASTTGEEGEAF

j_call: TRBJ1-1
v_call: TRBV29-1
cdr3_aa: SAQVYTEAF

j_call: TRBJ2-7
v_call: TRBV6-5
cdr3_aa: ASSYAGGPYEQY

j_call: TRBJ2-5
v_call: TRBV4-1
cdr3_aa: ASSQDRLSSGEETQY

j_call: TRBJ2-6
v_call: TRBV11-2
cdr3_aa: ASSLVVSGHGANVLT

j_call: TRBJ1-2
v_call: TRBV30
cdr3_aa: AWSVLGEVGYT

j_call: TRBJ2-7
v_call: TRBV5-6
cdr3_aa: ASSARLGRGGSYEQY

j_call: TRBJ2-5
v_call: TRBV7-7
cdr3_aa: ASSSGGTEETQY

j_call: TRBJ2-5
v_call: TRBV7-6
cdr3_aa: ASSLGSVGGLETQY